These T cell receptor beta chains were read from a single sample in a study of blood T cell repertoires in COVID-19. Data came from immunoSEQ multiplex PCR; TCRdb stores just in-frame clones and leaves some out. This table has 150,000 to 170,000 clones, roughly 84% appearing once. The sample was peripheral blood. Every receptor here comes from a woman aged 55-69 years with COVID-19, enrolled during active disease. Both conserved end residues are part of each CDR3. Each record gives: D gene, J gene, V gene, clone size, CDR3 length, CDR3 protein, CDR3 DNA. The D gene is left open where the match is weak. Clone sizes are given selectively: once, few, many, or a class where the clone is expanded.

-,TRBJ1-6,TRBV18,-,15,CASSPDRGINSPLHF,TGTGCCAGCTCACCAGACCGAGGGATAAATTCACCCCTCCACTTT
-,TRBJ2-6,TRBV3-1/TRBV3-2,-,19,CASSQERRGGPAGANVLTF,TGTGCCAGCAGCCAAGAGAGAAGGGGGGGGCCCGCTGGGGCCAACGTCCTGACTTTC
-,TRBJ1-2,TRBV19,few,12,CASSIQSYGYTF,TGTGCCAGTAGTATACAGTCCTATGGCTACACCTTC
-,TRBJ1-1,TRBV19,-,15,CASSMRQAWSTEAFF,TGTGCCAGTAGTATGCGACAGGCCTGGAGCACTGAAGCTTTCTTT
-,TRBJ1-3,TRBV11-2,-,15,CASSPRIERESTIYF,TGTGCCAGCAGCCCCCGGATAGAGAGGGAGTCCACCATATATTTT
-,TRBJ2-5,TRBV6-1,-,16,CASSEAEDRRQETQYF,TGTGCCAGCAGTGAAGCGGAAGACAGGCGCCAAGAGACCCAGTACTTC
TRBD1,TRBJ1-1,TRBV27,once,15,CASSFATGGLTEAFF,TGTGCCAGCAGTTTTGCGACAGGGGGCCTCACTGAAGCTTTCTTT
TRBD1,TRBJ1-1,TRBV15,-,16,CATSRRQGQGNTEAFF,TGTGCCACCAGCAGGCGACAGGGGCAAGGGAACACTGAAGCTTTCTTT
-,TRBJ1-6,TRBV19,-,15,CASSIRQAWRSPLHF,TGTGCCAGTAGTATTCGACAGGCATGGCGTTCACCCCTCCACTTT
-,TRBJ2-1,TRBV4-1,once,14,CASSQDLGREKQFF,TGCGCCAGCAGCCAAGATCTCGGAAGGGAGAAGCAGTTCTTC
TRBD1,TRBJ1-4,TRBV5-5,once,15,CASSLAPGTVEKLFF,TGTGCCAGCAGCTTGGCCCCCGGGACAGTTGAAAAACTGTTTTTT
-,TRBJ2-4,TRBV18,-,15,CASSPPAGAKNIQYF,TGTGCCAGCTCACCACCGGCAGGGGCCAAAAACATTCAGTACTTC
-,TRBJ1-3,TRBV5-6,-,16,CASSSWAVNSGNTIYF,TGTGCCAGCAGCTCGTGGGCCGTAAACTCTGGAAACACCATATATTTT
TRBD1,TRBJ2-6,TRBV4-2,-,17,CASSQGQGRSGANVLTF,TGTGCCAGCAGCCAAGGACAGGGCCGCTCTGGGGCCAACGTCCTGACTTTC
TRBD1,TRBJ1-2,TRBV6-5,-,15,CASRSPGQGAYGYTF,TGTGCCAGCAGGTCACCGGGACAGGGGGCCTATGGCTACACCTTC
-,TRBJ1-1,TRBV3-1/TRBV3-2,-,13,CASSLTEGTEAFF,TGTGCCAGCAGCCTAACAGAAGGAACTGAAGCTTTCTTT
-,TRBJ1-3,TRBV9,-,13,CASSVALGNTIYF,TGTGCCAGCAGCGTAGCTCTAGGAAACACCATATATTTT
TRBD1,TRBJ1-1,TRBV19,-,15,CASSTARTGNTEAFF,TGTGCCAGTAGTACGGCCCGGACAGGGAACACTGAAGCTTTCTTT
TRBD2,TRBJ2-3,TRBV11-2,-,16,CASSLVAGGRKDTQYF,TGTGCCAGCAGCTTAGTCGCGGGGGGGAGGAAAGATACGCAGTATTTT
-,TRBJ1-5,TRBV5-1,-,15,CASSLLGAGNQPQHF,TGCGCCAGCAGCTTGTTGGGGGCCGGCAATCAGCCCCAGCATTTT
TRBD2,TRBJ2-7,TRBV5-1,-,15,CASSSSPSGSIEQYF,TGCGCCAGCAGCTCCTCCCCTAGCGGGAGTATCGAGCAGTACTTC
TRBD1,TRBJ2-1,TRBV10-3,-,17,CAISISTPGQLYNEQFF,TGTGCCATCAGTATATCAACTCCGGGACAGCTCTACAATGAGCAGTTCTTC
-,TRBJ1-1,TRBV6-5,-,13,CASSKGVGTEAFF,TGTGCCAGCAGTAAGGGGGTAGGGACTGAAGCTTTCTTT
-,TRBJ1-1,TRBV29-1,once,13,CSVGQTGMSEAFF,TGCAGCGTTGGACAGACGGGCATGAGTGAAGCTTTCTTT
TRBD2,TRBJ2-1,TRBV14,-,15,CASSQSGGSYNEQFF,TGTGCCAGCAGCCAAAGCGGGGGGTCTTACAATGAGCAGTTCTTC
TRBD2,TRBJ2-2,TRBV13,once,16,CASSPRLAGEAGELFF,TGTGCCAGCAGCCCCCGACTAGCGGGAGAGGCCGGGGAGCTGTTTTTT
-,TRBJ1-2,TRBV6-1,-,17,CASSDHLWGGANYGYTF,TGTGCCAGCAGTGATCACCTCTGGGGCGGAGCTAACTATGGCTACACCTTC
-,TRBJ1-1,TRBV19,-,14,CASIQDSVGFEAFF,TGTGCCAGTATCCAGGACAGTGTAGGCTTCGAAGCTTTCTTT
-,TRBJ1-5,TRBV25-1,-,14,CASSENRGNQPQHF,TGTGCCAGCAGTGAAAATAGGGGGAATCAGCCCCAGCATTTT
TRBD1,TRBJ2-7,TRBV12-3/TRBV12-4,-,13,CASSLGQGYEQYF,TGTGCCAGCAGTCTCGGACAGGGCTACGAGCAGTACTTC
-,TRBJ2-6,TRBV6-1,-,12,CASTSGANVLTF,TGTGCCAGCACTTCTGGGGCCAACGTCCTGACTTTC
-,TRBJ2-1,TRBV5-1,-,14,CASSLAELFGEQFF,TGCGCCAGCAGCTTGGCCGAGTTGTTCGGTGAGCAGTTCTTC
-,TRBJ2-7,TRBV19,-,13,CASSSQPRYEQYF,TGTGCCAGTAGTTCACAGCCCCGCTACGAGCAGTACTTC
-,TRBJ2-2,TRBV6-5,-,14,CASSYGGGRRELFF,TGTGCCAGCAGTTACGGTGGAGGGAGGAGGGAGCTGTTTTTT
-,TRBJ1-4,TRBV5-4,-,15,CASSLGQSTNEKLFF,TGTGCCAGCAGCTTAGGACAGTCAACTAATGAAAAACTGTTTTTT
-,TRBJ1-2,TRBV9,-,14,CASSFDSLLSGYTF,TGTGCCAGCAGCTTCGACAGTCTTCTGAGTGGCTACACCTTC
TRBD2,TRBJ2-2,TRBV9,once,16,CASSPPGLAGAGELFF,TGTGCCAGCAGCCCTCCGGGACTAGCGGGAGCCGGGGAGCTGTTTTTT
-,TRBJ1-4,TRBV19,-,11,CASSKREKLFF,TGTGCCAGTAGTAAGAGAGAAAAACTGTTTTTT
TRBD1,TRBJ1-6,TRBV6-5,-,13,CASSDGQGGFRHF,TGTGCCAGCAGCGATGGACAGGGCGGGTTTCGCCACTTT
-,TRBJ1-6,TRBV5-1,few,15,CASSLDQGLNSPLHF,TGCGCCAGCAGCTTGGATCAGGGGCTAAATTCACCCCTCCACTTT
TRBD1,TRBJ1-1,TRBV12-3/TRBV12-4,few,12,CAIRTGNTEAFF,TGTGCCATCCGGACAGGCAACACTGAAGCTTTCTTT
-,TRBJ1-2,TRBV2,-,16,CASSESLLPGVGGYTF,TGTGCCAGCAGTGAATCCCTTTTGCCAGGGGTTGGTGGCTACACCTTC
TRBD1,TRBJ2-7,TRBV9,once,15,CASSVAGTGVYEQYF,TGTGCCAGCAGCGTTGCCGGGACAGGCGTTTACGAGCAGTACTTC